These 30 T cell receptor beta chains came from one sample sequenced in a study of blood T cell repertoires in COVID-19. Generated by immunoSEQ multiplex PCR, the TCRdb table keeps only in-frame clones and is missing some. The sample includes fewer than 150,000 clones, approximately 85% of them seen just once. Sequences were obtained from peripheral blood. Receptors were obtained from a human donor in a cohort sampled during active COVID-19.

The chain joins TRBV5-6 to TRBJ2-2; 7 nucleotides agree with TRBD1. This CDR3 has 15 residues. Germline CDR1 is SGHDT and CDR2 is YYEEEE. The ends lost 2 bases at V and 8 bases at J; junction bases unmatched: 9. The CDR3 nucleotides read TGTGCCAGCAGCTTCAGGACAGGCTTAAGAGGGGAGCTGTTTTTT. Protein: CASSFRTGLRGELFF.

The rearrangement uses TRBV9 and TRBJ2-1; 9 bases agree with TRBD1. Germline-derived CDR1 and CDR2 are SGDLS and YYNGEE. The ends lost 3 bases at V and 9 bases at J; junction bases unmatched: 7. The CDR3 spans 14 residues. CDR3 sequence reads: CASSGGTGTFEQFF. CDR3 in DNA: TGTGCCAGCAGCGGAGGGACAGGGACGTTTGAGCAGTTCTTC.

The genes are TRBV5-1 and TRBJ1-2; 7 bases are shared with TRBD1. Germline V gene data show CDR1 as SGHRS and CDR2 as YFSETQ. This CDR3 comprises 14 residues. Germline trimming cut 0 bases from V and 3 bases from J; bases unmatched to any gene: 2. The DNA of the CDR3 is TGCGCCAGCAGCTTGGGCCAGGGGGACTATGGCTACACCTTC. It codes for CASSLGQGDYGYTF.

The chain combines TRBV9 with TRBJ2-1; TRBD1 aligns across 11 bases. With V trimmed by 2 bases and J by 0 bases, 7 bases remained unmatched. This CDR3 has 18 amino acids. CDR1 and CDR2 from the germline V gene are SGDLS and YYNGEE. The chain's CDR3 is CASSVGTGGTSSYNEQFF. CDR3 in DNA: TGTGCCAGCAGCGTGGGGACAGGGGGGACCAGCTCCTACAATGAGCAGTTCTTC.

The rearrangement joins TRBV13 to TRBJ2-1; D unresolved. CDR3 length equals 14 residues. The V end lost 3 bases, the J end lost 1 base, and 7 bases lay between the germline ends. CDR1 and CDR2 from the germline V gene are PRHDT and FYEKMQ (reference sequence). The CDR3 bases are TGTGCCAGCAGCTTCGGAGCTTCCTACAATGAGCAGTTCTTC. Amino acid sequence: CASSFGASYNEQFF.

The V and J genes are TRBV6-2 or TRBV6-3 and TRBJ1-2; possible D gene TRBD1, 5 bases. V lost 5 bases and J 6 bases, leaving 16 bases between the germline ends. Germline assignment: CDR1 MNHEY and CDR2 SVGEGT. The CDR3 has 14 residues. CDR3 protein: CASSVIRGRDGYTF. CDR3 nucleotide sequence: TGTGCCAGCAGTGTAATAAGGGGCCGGGATGGCTACACCTTC.

This clone was seen a few times. The CDR3 region has the DNA TGTGCCAGCAGCTTAGATCAACCTGGGAGACTAGGAGTACATGAGCAGTTCTTC. This sequence encodes CASSLDQPGRLGVHEQFF. The chain recombines TRBV11-2 with TRBJ2-1; perhaps TRBD2 as D (6 bases). CDR3 size: 18 residues. CDR1 SGHAT and CDR2 FQNNGV come from the germline V gene. V lost 0 bases and J 8 bases, leaving 23 bases between the germline ends.

The V and J genes are TRBV5-4 and TRBJ2-7; TRBD1 matches at 11 bases. Trimming took 2 bases from V and 4 from J; bases not matched to a gene: 11. The germline V gene encodes CDR1 SGHNT and CDR2 YYREEE (reference sequence). The CDR3 contains 17 residues. The CDR3 protein is CASSFIDLRDRGYEQYF. The CDR3 DNA reads TGTGCCAGCAGCTTCATAGATCTCCGGGACAGGGGGTACGAGCAGTACTTC.

This clone was seen only once. The chain recombines TRBV5-4 with TRBJ2-3, with TRBD2 as a possible D gene (6 bases). Germline CDR1 is SGHNT and CDR2 is YYREEE (reference sequence). The CDR3 has 16 residues. V was shortened by 2 bases and J by 2 bases, with 15 bases between the two germline ends. CDR3 protein: CASSFPGDFDTDTQYF. The CDR3 nucleotides are TGTGCCAGCAGCTTCCCCGGGGACTTCGACACAGATACGCAGTATTTT.

The chain employs TRBV7-2 and TRBJ2-1, with a weak D call TRBD1 (6 bases). V was cut by 10 bases and J by 4 bases, with 20 bases left in between. The CDR3 length is 15 residues. Germline CDR1 is SGHTA and CDR2 is FQGNSA. The CDR3: CATLQDRTLYNEQFF. Written as DNA, the CDR3 is TGTGCCACCTTACAAGACAGGACATTATACAATGAGCAGTTCTTC.

The genes are TRBV2 and TRBJ2-5; 12 bases map to TRBD2. The CDR3 contains 17 residues. Per the germline V gene, CDR1 is SNHLY and CDR2 is FYNNEI. V trimming: 6 bases; J trimming: 5 bases; junction bases outside the gene matches: 13. Written as DNA, the CDR3 is TGTGCCAGCAGGAGACTAGCGGGAGCAAAGGTGGAGGAGACCCAGTACTTC. Translating gives CASRRLAGAKVEETQYF.

The sample holds one count of this clone. V gene TRBV7-2 combines with J gene TRBJ2-5, with D maybe TRBD2 (6 bases). Trimming removed 5 bases from V and 5 bases from J, with 15 bases in between. This CDR3 is built from 14 residues. CDR1 is SGHTA and CDR2 is FQGNSA in the germline V gene. The CDR3 loop is CASSLTAGTETQYF. DNA for the CDR3: TGTGCCAGCAGCCTCACTGCGGGAACGGAGACCCAGTACTTC.

The rearrangement uses TRBV19 and TRBJ1-1; no reliable D call. Trimming removed 7 bases from V and 4 bases from J, with 13 bases in between. The CDR3 consists of 13 residues. Germline V lookup: CDR1 LNHDA, CDR2 SQIVND (reference sequence). CDR3 sequence reads: CASTGFTVTEAFF. In nucleotides, the CDR3 is TGTGCCAGTACAGGATTTACCGTCACTGAAGCTTTCTTT.

This CDR3 is CASRGDRVGEKLFF. CDR3 in DNA: TGTGCCAGTAGGGGTGACAGGGTTGGGGAAAAACTGTTTTTT. The chain uses TRBV19 and TRBJ1-4, with TRBD1 matching over 7 bases. Germline CDR1 is LNHDA and CDR2 is SQIVND (reference sequence). CDR3 length equals 14 residues. J lost 8 bases, V lost 6 bases, and 9 bases had no gene match.

The rearrangement joins TRBV5-5 to TRBJ2-1; D is undetermined. The germline V gene encodes CDR1 SGHKS and CDR2 YYEKEE (reference sequence). The germline V and J ends were trimmed by 5 bases and 0 bases, with 12 bases remaining between them. The CDR3 spans 15 residues. Here the CDR3 reads CASSRLPSSYNEQFF. CDR3 nucleotide sequence: TGTGCCAGCAGTCGCCTCCCGAGCTCCTACAATGAGCAGTTCTTC.

The chain links TRBV10-3 to TRBJ1-3; D is uncertain. Germline loops: CDR1 ENHRY, CDR2 SYGVKD. The V end was cut by 3 bases, the J end by 0 bases, with 3 bases between. The CDR3 loop spans 13 amino acids. The CDR3 spells CAISDNSGNTIYF. CDR3 nucleotide sequence: TGTGCCATCAGTGATAACTCTGGAAACACCATATATTTT.

The V gene is TRBV18, the J gene TRBJ2-6, with 7 bases matching TRBD1. There are 16 residues in the CDR3. Germline trimming cut 4 bases from V and 4 bases from J; bases unmatched to any gene: 7. Per the germline V gene, CDR1 is KGHSH and CDR2 is LQKENI. The CDR3 nucleotides are TGTGCCAGCTCACTATGGACAGGATCCGGGGCCAACGTCCTGACTTTC. As protein: CASSLWTGSGANVLTF.

CDR3 protein: CASSRVDTQYF. DNA for the CDR3: TGTGCCAGCAGCCGTGTAGATACGCAGTATTTT. The rearrangement links TRBV12-3 or TRBV12-4 to TRBJ2-3; no clear D. V was cut by 6 bases and J by 5 bases, with 6 bases left in between. The CDR3 is 11 residues long.

The chain joins TRBV7-6 to TRBJ1-1; D unclear. This CDR3 spans 12 amino acids. Trimming left V 5 bases short and J 4 bases short, with 8 bases between. The germline V gene encodes CDR1 SGHVS and CDR2 FNYEAQ. CDR3 DNA sequence: TGTGCCAGCAGCGGGCGTGGCACTGAAGCTTTCTTT. This encodes CASSGRGTEAFF.

This chain uses TRBV14 with TRBJ1-2; TRBD1 is a possible D gene (6 bases). In germline, CDR1 is SGHDN, CDR2 FVKESK. With 5 bases removed from V and 7 bases from J, the gap between germline ends came to 11 bases. The CDR3 extends over 12 amino acids. The CDR3 here is CASSFDRIGYTF. The CDR3 region has the DNA TGTGCCAGCAGCTTCGACAGGATTGGCTACACCTTC.

Notes on this clone: The same CDR3 arises from other DNA sequences in this sample as well. This chain connects TRBV6-1 to TRBJ1-4; D gene ambiguous. Germline loops: CDR1 MNHNS, CDR2 SASEGT. V was shortened by 1 base and J by 6 bases, with 9 bases between the two germline ends. The CDR3 loop spans 14 amino acids. CDR3 sequence: CASSEGQSDEKLFF. In DNA form, the CDR3 reads TGTGCCAGCAGTGAAGGGCAGTCCGATGAAAAACTGTTTTTT.

This chain links TRBV27 with TRBJ1-2; D unclear. Trimming left V 7 bases short and J 10 bases short, with 19 bases between. There are 13 residues in the CDR3. From germline, CDR1 is MNHEY and CDR2 SMNVEV (reference sequence). CDR3 region: CASTHNGGVVYTF. CDR3 DNA: TGTGCCAGCACTCATAACGGAGGTGTTGTCTACACCTTC.

This clone occurred once. V gene TRBV19 combines with J gene TRBJ2-2; 8 bases are a match to TRBD1. With 6 bases clipped from V and 0 bases from J, the junction kept 9 bases outside the gene matches. The CDR3 consists of 17 residues. The germline gives CDR1 LNHDA, CDR2 SQIVND (reference sequence). The CDR3 region is CASSTLQGAANTGELFF. In DNA form, the CDR3 reads TGTGCCAGTAGCACCCTTCAGGGGGCCGCGAACACCGGGGAGCTGTTTTTT.

This chain links TRBV9 with TRBJ2-2; tentatively, D is TRBD1 (6 bases). CDR1 SGDLS and CDR2 YYNGEE come from the germline V gene. Trimming stripped 3 bases from V and 3 bases from J, with 12 bases between. The CDR3 length is 15 residues. In nucleotides, the CDR3 is TGTGCCAGCAGCGACAGGGTATCGGACACCGGGGAGCTGTTTTTT. This translates into CASSDRVSDTGELFF.

The rearrangement joins TRBV9 to TRBJ2-3, with 11 bases aligning to TRBD2. From germline, CDR1 is SGDLS and CDR2 YYNGEE. This CDR3 is built from 14 residues. Losses at the gene ends were 2 bases for V and 6 bases for J; bases not matched to a gene: 2. The DNA of the CDR3 is TGTGCCAGCAGCGTGGGGACTAGCGGTGATACGCAGTATTTT. This codes for CASSVGTSGDTQYF.

This clone was observed once. V and J are TRBV6-2 or TRBV6-3 and TRBJ1-2, with D perhaps matching TRBD1 (5 bases). The germline CDR1 and CDR2 sequences are MNHEY and SVGEGT. The CDR3 contains 12 residues. The V end was cut by 6 bases, the J end by 10 bases, with 15 bases between. This CDR3 reads CASSEISGIYTF. The CDR3 bases are TGTGCCAGCAGCGAAATCTCAGGGATCTACACCTTC.

Notes on this clone: In the same sample, other DNA sequences code for this CDR3. The chain uses TRBV7-2 and TRBJ2-1; D gene ambiguous. The germline CDR1 and CDR2 sequences are SGHTA and FQGNSA. The CDR3 is 12 residues long. V lost 4 bases and J lost 5, with 6 bases in between. The CDR3 nucleotides are TGTGCCAGCAGCTCTTTTCACAATGAGCAGTTCTTC. This translates into CASSSFHNEQFF.

The gene calls are TRBV5-1 and TRBJ1-1; no firm D call. V lost 4 bases to trimming and J lost 5 bases, with 15 bases between them. This CDR3 is built from 14 residues. Germline V gene data show CDR1 as SGHRS and CDR2 as YFSETQ. The CDR3 nucleotides are TGCGCCAGCAGCCCTTCAGGCACCCGGACTGAAGCTTTCTTT. Amino acid sequence: CASSPSGTRTEAFF.

For the CDR3, the DNA is TGTGCCAGCAGCTCTAGCGGGGGGGCCGGCTATGAGCAGTTCTTC. It specifies CASSSSGGAGYEQFF. V and J are TRBV5-4 and TRBJ2-1; 12 nucleotides align to TRBD2. The V gene's germline CDR1 is SGHNT and CDR2 YYREEE (reference sequence). J was trimmed by 8 bases and V by 3 bases; bases with no gene match: 6. This CDR3 contains 15 residues.

The chain couples TRBV27 to TRBJ1-1, with D possibly TRBD1 on 5 matching bases. CDR3 length equals 14 residues. Germline V gives CDR1 MNHEY, CDR2 SMNVEV (reference sequence). With 2 bases removed from V and 7 bases from J, the gap between germline ends came to 14 bases. This chain's CDR3 is CASSLRGGGVEAFF. The DNA of the CDR3 is TGTGCCAGCAGTTTACGCGGCGGGGGGGTTGAAGCTTTCTTT.